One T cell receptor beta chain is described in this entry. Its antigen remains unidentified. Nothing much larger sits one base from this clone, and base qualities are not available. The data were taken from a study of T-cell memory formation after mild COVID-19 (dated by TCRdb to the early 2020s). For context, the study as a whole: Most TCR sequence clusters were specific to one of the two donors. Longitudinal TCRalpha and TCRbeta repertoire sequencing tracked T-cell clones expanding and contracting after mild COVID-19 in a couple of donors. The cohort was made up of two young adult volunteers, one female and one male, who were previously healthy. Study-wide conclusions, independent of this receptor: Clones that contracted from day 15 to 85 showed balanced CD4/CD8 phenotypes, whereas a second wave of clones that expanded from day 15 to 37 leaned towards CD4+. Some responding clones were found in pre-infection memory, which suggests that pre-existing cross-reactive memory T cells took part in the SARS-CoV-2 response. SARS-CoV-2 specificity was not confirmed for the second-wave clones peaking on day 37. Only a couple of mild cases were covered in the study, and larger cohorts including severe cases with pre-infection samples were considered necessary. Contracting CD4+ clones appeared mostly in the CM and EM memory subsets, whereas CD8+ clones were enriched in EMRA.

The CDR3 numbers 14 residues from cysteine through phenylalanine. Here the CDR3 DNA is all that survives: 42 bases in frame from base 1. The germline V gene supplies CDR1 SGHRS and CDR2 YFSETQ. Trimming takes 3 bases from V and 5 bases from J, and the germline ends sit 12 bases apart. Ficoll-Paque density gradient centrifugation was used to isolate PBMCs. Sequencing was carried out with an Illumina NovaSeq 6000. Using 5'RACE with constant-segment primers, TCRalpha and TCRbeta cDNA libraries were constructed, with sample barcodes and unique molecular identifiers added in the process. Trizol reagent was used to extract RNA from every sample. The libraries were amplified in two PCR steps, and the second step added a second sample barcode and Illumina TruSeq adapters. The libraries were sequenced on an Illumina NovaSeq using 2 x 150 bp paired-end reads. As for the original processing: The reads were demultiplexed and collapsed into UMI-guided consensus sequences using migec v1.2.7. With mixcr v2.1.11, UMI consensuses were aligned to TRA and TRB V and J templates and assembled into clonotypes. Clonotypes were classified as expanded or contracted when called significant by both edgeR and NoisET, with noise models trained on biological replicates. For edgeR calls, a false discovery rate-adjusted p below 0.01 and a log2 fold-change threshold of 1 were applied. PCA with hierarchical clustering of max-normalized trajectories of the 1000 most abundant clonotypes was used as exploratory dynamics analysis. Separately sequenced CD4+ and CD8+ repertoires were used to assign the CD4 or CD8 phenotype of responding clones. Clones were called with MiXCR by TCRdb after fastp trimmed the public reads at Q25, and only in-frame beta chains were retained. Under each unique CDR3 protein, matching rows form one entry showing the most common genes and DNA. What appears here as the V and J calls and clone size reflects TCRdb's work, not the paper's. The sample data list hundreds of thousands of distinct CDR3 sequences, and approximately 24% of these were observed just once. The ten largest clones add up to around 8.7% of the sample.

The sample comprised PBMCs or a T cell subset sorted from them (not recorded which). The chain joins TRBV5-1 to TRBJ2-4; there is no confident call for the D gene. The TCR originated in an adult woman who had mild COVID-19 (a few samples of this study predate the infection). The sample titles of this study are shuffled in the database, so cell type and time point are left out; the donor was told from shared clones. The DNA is TGCGCCAGCAGCTCCTGGACCGAGGAAAACATTCAGTACTTC. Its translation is CASSSWTEENIQYF.